The T cell receptor beta chain under discussion was sequenced for a study of T cells in Graves' hyperthyroidism and ophthalmopathy. This clonotype has at least ten counts. Germline V lookup: CDR1 MDHEN, CDR2 SYDVKM. V gave up 5 bases and J gave up 11 bases, with 18 bases separating them. The CDR3 extends over 13 amino acids. TCR beta CDR3 regions were amplified from RNA. Initially, a first-round RT-PCR of the TCR CDR3 employed the HTBI primer set. MiXCR was run by TCRdb on the multiplex PCR reads, yielding one entry per CDR3 protein. The sample contains around 540,000 distinct CDR3 sequences, about 16% of which appear only once.

This sequence joins TRBV28 and TRBJ1-1; unclear D gene. The sequence came from a woman aged 25 to 39 with Graves' ophthalmopathy. Source material: blood. The CDR3 is CASSPRPAGGAFF. As DNA, the CDR3 is TGTGCCAGCAGTCCAAGACCCGCCGGCGGGGCTTTCTTT.